This T cell receptor beta chain emerged from a study of T-cell memory formation after mild COVID-19. About the study: There were largely donor-specific TCR clusters.

The 5'RACE method, run with constant-segment primers, produced TCR alpha and TCR beta cDNA libraries (carrying sample barcodes and UMIs). From the 5' RACE reads, TCRdb called clonotypes with MiXCR, one entry per CDR3 protein. The table has about 150,000 distinct CDR3 sequences, under 30% seen once; the top ten hold approximately 25%. In this sample, this clonotype turned up a few times. Its specificity is not known. V gave up 4 bases and J gave up 4 bases, with 16 bases separating them. Germline V gene sequence: CDR1 SQVTM, CDR2 ANQGSEA. This CDR3 has 15 residues. General observations from the study: Several responding clones turned up in pre-infection memory, indicating that cross-reactive memory may have taken part. Shrinking CD4+ clones resided mostly in CM and EM, and CD8+ ones in EMRA.

The chain recombines TRBV29-1 with TRBJ2-2, with D perhaps TRBD2 (6 bases). The sequence was collected from an adult woman who had mild COVID-19 (a few samples of this study predate the infection). Cell type and time point are not known. Source material: PBMCs or a T cell subset sorted from them (not recorded which). In DNA, the CDR3 is TGCAGCGTTGCCCCGGCGGGGTCGGGCACCGGGGAGCTGTTTTTT. Translation gives CSVAPAGSGTGELFF.